This TCR beta chain comes out of a study of T cell responses to AZD1222 COVID-19 vaccine. A few counts support this clone. Other nucleotide sequences in the sample specify the same CDR3. Germline V gene sequence: CDR1 MDHEN, CDR2 SYDVKM. This CDR3 region has 13 residues. V shed 4 bases and J shed 7 bases, with 10 bases lying between them. Profiled with immunoSEQ multiplex PCR; TCRdb holds only in-frame clones, not every one. The sample carries approximately 130,000 clones, roughly nine tenths recorded once. V usage is TRBV28 and J usage is TRBJ2-2; the D gene is possibly TRBD1 (5 bases). The sequence was collected from an adult in good health. Sequenced material: peripheral blood, taken on day 0 of AZD1222 vaccination. The CDR3 reads CASSSRGNGELFF. The CDR3 DNA is TGTGCCAGCAGTTCAAGGGGTAACGGGGAGCTGTTTTTT.